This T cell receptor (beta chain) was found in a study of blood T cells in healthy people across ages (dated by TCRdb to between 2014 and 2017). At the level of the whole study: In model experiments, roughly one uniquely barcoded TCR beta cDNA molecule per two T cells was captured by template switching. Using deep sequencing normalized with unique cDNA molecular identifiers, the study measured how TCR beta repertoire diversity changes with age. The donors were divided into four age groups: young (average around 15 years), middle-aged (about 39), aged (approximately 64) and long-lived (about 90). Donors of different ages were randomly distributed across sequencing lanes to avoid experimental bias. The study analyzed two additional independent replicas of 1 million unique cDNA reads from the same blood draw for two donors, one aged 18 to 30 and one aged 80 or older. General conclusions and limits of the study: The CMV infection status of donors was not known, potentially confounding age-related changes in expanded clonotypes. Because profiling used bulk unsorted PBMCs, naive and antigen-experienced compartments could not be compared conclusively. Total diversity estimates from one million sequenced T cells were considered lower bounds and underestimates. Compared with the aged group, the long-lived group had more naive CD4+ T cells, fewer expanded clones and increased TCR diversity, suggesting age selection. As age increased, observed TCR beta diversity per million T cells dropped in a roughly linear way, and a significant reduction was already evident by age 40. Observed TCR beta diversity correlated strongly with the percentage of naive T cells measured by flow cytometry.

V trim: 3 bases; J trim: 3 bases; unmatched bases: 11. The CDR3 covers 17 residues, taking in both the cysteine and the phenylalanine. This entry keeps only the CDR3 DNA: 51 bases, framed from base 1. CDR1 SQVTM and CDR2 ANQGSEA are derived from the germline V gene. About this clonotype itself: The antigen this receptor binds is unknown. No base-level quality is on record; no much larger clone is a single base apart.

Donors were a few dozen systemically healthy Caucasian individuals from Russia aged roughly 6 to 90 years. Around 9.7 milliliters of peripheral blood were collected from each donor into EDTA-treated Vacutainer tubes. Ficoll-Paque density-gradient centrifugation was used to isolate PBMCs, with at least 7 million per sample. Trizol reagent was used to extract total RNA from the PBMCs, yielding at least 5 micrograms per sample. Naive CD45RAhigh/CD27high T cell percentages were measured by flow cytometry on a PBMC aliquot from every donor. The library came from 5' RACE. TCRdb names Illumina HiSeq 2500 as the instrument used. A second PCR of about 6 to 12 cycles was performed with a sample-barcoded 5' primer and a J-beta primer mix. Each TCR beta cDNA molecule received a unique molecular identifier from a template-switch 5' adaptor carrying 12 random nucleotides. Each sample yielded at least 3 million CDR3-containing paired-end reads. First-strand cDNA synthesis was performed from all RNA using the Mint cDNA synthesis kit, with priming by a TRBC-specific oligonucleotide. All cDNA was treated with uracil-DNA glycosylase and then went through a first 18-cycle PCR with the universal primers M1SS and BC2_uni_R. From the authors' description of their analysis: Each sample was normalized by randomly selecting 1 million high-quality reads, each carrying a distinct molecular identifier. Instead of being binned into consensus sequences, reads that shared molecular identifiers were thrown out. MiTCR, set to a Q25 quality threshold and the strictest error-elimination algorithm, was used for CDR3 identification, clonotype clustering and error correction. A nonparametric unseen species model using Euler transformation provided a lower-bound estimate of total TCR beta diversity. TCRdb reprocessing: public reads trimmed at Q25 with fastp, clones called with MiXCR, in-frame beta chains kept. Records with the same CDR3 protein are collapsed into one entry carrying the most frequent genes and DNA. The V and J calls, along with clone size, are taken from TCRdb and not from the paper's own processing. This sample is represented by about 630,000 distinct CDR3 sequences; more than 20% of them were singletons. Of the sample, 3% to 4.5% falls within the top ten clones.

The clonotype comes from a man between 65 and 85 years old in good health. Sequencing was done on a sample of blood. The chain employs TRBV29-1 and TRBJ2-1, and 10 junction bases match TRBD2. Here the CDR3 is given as CSVDGLAALAIYNEQFF. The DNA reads TGCAGCGTTGATGGACTAGCGGCCTTAGCAATCTACAATGAGCAGTTCTTC.